The source of this T cell receptor beta chain is a study of CD8 T cells in Susac syndrome. Study results and caveats: The study conceded that relatively few individuals underwent its TCR sequencing and HLA analysis.

The germline CDR1 and CDR2 sequences are SEHNR and FQNEAQ (reference sequence). The V end was cut by 5 bases, the J end by 4 bases, with 14 bases between. There are 15 residues in the CDR3. Random hexamers were used to reverse transcribe about 0.5 to 1 ug of RNA. The method of amplification for TCR beta CDR3 was immunoSEQ multiplex PCR, covering 54 Vbeta and 13 Jbeta. In TCRdb, the immunoSEQ multiplex PCR reads were re-called with MiXCR into one record per CDR3 protein. The sample consists of some 300,000 distinct CDR3 sequences, over 75% of them appearing once. Included as multiple sclerosis controls were treatment-naive patients who had stable or active relapsing-remitting disease. FACS was used to enrich TEMRA cells, whereas the CD8+ and CD4+ T cells were obtained by negative isolation. A word on this clonotype: The antigen is not known.

Specimen: CD8+ T cells from PBMCs. The TCR originated in a human donor with multiple sclerosis. The chain joins TRBV7-9 to TRBJ2-2, with a possible D match to TRBD2 (6 bases). The CDR3 sequence: CASSATSTGTGELFF. CDR3 DNA sequence: TGTGCCAGCAGCGCCACTAGCACCGGCACCGGGGAGCTGTTTTTT. The variable domain in full, with the rest retrieved from reference TRBV7-9 and TRBJ2-2, is DTGVSQNPRHKITKRGQNVTFRCDPISEHNRLYWYRQTLGQGPEFLTYFQNEAQLEKSRLLSDRFSAERPKGSFSTLEIQRTEQGDSAMYLCASSATSTGTGELFFGEGSRLTVL.